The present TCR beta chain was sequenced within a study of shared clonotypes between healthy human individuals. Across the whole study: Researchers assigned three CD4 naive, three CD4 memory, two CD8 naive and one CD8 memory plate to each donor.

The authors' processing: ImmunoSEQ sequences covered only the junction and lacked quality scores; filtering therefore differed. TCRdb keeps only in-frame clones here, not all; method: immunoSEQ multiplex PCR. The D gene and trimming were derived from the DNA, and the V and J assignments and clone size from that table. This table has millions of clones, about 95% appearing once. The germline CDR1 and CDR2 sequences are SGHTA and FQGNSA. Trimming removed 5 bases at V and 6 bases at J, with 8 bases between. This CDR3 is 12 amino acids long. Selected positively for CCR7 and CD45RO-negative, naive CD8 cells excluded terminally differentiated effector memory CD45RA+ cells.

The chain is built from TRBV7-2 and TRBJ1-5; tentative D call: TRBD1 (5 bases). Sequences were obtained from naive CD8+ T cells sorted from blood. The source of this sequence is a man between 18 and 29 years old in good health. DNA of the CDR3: TGTGCCAGCAGCGTCGACAGTCAGCCCCAGCATTTT. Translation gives CASSVDSQPQHF.